A selection of T cell receptor beta chains follows, all from one sample in a study of cytomegalovirus exposure and HLA in healthy donors. Clones were sequenced by immunoSEQ multiplex PCR, and TCRdb holds only the in-frame ones, with some missing. The table lists about 93,000 clones, around three quarters of them singletons, with 0.57% in the top ten. The specimen sequenced was PBMCs. Source of these receptors: a man aged 30 to 39 in good health and CMV-seronegative. Both conserved end residues are part of each CDR3. The order of the fields is D gene, V gene, clone size, J gene, CDR3 DNA, CDR3 protein. The D gene is left open where the match is weak. Some rows have no size entry. The others give once, few or many, or a class for an expanded clone.

D gene: TRBD2
V gene: TRBV15
clone size: NA
J gene: TRBJ2-3
CDR3 DNA: TGTGCCACCAGCAGAGTCCTAGCGGGAGTGACCCTTGGCACAGATACGCAGTATTTT
CDR3 protein: CATSRVLAGVTLGTDTQYF

D gene: TRBD2
V gene: TRBV27
clone size: NA
J gene: TRBJ2-3
CDR3 DNA: TGTGCCAGCAGTGCCGGGACTAGGGTCTCACATACGCAGTATTTT
CDR3 protein: CASSAGTRVSHTQYF

D gene: TRBD1
V gene: TRBV5-1
clone size: NA
J gene: TRBJ1-4
CDR3 DNA: TGCGCCAGCAGCGCGGGACAGTGGAATGAAAAACTGTTTTTT
CDR3 protein: CASSAGQWNEKLFF

D gene: NA
V gene: TRBV19
clone size: NA
J gene: TRBJ2-2
CDR3 DNA: TGTGCCAGTGGGACTGGGGGAGTAGGCACCGGGGAGCTGTTTTTT
CDR3 protein: CASGTGGVGTGELFF

D gene: NA
V gene: TRBV9
clone size: NA
J gene: TRBJ2-2
CDR3 DNA: TGTGCCAGCAGCGTAGCAATCATTAACCGCGCGAACACCGGGGAGCTGTTTTTT
CDR3 protein: CASSVAIINRANTGELFF

D gene: NA
V gene: TRBV6-5
clone size: NA
J gene: TRBJ2-7
CDR3 DNA: TGTGCCAGCAGGATTACAGGGAATCAGAACGAGCAGTACTTC
CDR3 protein: CASRITGNQNEQYF

D gene: NA
V gene: TRBV5-1
clone size: once
J gene: TRBJ2-1
CDR3 DNA: TGCGCCAGCAGCTTGGGACCAGGGACCTACAATGAGCAGTTCTTC
CDR3 protein: CASSLGPGTYNEQFF

D gene: TRBD1
V gene: TRBV19
clone size: NA
J gene: TRBJ2-7
CDR3 DNA: TGTGCCACCTCGGACAGGGCCCACGAGCAGTACTTC
CDR3 protein: CATSDRAHEQYF

D gene: TRBD1
V gene: TRBV13
clone size: NA
J gene: TRBJ1-2
CDR3 DNA: TGTGCCTCCCAGGAGGGACAGGGGGCTCTTGGCTACACCTTC
CDR3 protein: CASQEGQGALGYTF

D gene: NA
V gene: TRBV7-9
clone size: few
J gene: TRBJ2-3
CDR3 DNA: TGTTCCAGCAGTCCAAAGCACCGACTGGCAGATACGCAGTATTTT
CDR3 protein: CSSSPKHRLADTQYF

D gene: NA
V gene: TRBV9
clone size: once
J gene: TRBJ2-5
CDR3 DNA: TGTGCCAGCAGCCCAGACACTGGAGAGACCCAGTACTTC
CDR3 protein: CASSPDTGETQYF

D gene: TRBD1
V gene: TRBV11-2
clone size: many
J gene: TRBJ1-2
CDR3 DNA: TGTGCCAGCAGCCCAGGGGGCTCGTATGGCTACACCTTC
CDR3 protein: CASSPGGSYGYTF

D gene: TRBD1
V gene: TRBV7-6
clone size: NA
J gene: TRBJ1-5
CDR3 DNA: TGTGCCAGCAGCGCGTGGGCAGGGGGCTTAACGAGCAATCAGCCCCAGCATTTT
CDR3 protein: CASSAWAGGLTSNQPQHF

D gene: TRBD1
V gene: TRBV11-2
clone size: NA
J gene: TRBJ1-1
CDR3 DNA: TGTGCCAGCAGCTTAGAAGGGGGCTTCCGAAACACTGAAGCTTTCTTT
CDR3 protein: CASSLEGGFRNTEAFF

D gene: TRBD1
V gene: TRBV7-3
clone size: NA
J gene: TRBJ2-1
CDR3 DNA: TGTGCCAGCAGCCCCCGGGACAGGGGTAGGGAGCAGTTCTTC
CDR3 protein: CASSPRDRGREQFF

D gene: NA
V gene: TRBV7-2
clone size: NA
J gene: TRBJ1-1
CDR3 DNA: TGTGCCAGCAGCTTAGAAGGGGTGAACACTGAAGCTTTCTTT
CDR3 protein: CASSLEGVNTEAFF

D gene: NA
V gene: TRBV5-1
clone size: NA
J gene: TRBJ2-1
CDR3 DNA: TGCGCCAGCAGCTTGGGTTACGGGGAAAGGAATGAGCAGTTCTTC
CDR3 protein: CASSLGYGERNEQFF

D gene: TRBD2
V gene: TRBV4-1
clone size: NA
J gene: TRBJ2-3
CDR3 DNA: TGCGCCAGCAGCCACCCGACTAGCGGGAGACTTGATACGCAGTATTTT
CDR3 protein: CASSHPTSGRLDTQYF

D gene: NA
V gene: TRBV7-9
clone size: NA
J gene: TRBJ1-3
CDR3 DNA: TGTGCCAGCAGCTTAGCGGGGAGGGTATTCGCCATATATTTT
CDR3 protein: CASSLAGRVFAIYF

D gene: NA
V gene: TRBV9
clone size: NA
J gene: TRBJ1-1
CDR3 DNA: TGTGCCAGCAGCGTATCGGGGTTCATGAACACTGAAGCTTTCTTT
CDR3 protein: CASSVSGFMNTEAFF

D gene: NA
V gene: TRBV5-6
clone size: once
J gene: TRBJ1-4
CDR3 DNA: TGTGCCAGCAGCTTGGGGGCAGTAAATGAAAAACTGTTTTTT
CDR3 protein: CASSLGAVNEKLFF

D gene: TRBD1
V gene: TRBV19
clone size: NA
J gene: TRBJ1-5
CDR3 DNA: TGTGCCAGTAACATCTACAGGGGAAGCAATCAGCCCCAGCATTTT
CDR3 protein: CASNIYRGSNQPQHF

D gene: TRBD2
V gene: TRBV4-3
clone size: NA
J gene: TRBJ2-7
CDR3 DNA: TGCGCCAGCAGCCAAGAGGCTAGCGGGGGGCTTTCCTACGAGCAGTACTTC
CDR3 protein: CASSQEASGGLSYEQYF

D gene: TRBD1
V gene: TRBV7-9
clone size: NA
J gene: TRBJ1-2
CDR3 DNA: TGTGCCAGCAGGACAGGGAGCCTAGATGGCTACACCTTC
CDR3 protein: CASRTGSLDGYTF

D gene: TRBD1
V gene: TRBV29-1
clone size: NA
J gene: TRBJ2-3
CDR3 DNA: TGCAGCGTGCGGACAGGGCCCACAGATACGCAGTATTTT
CDR3 protein: CSVRTGPTDTQYF

D gene: NA
V gene: TRBV15
clone size: NA
J gene: TRBJ2-1
CDR3 DNA: TGTGCCACCAGCAGGCGGGGAGGGGGTGAGCAGTTCTTC
CDR3 protein: CATSRRGGGEQFF

D gene: NA
V gene: TRBV5-6
clone size: NA
J gene: TRBJ1-4
CDR3 DNA: TGTGCCAGCAGCTTTAGGCTGGACAGTGATGCAACTAATGAAAAACTGTTTTTT
CDR3 protein: CASSFRLDSDATNEKLFF

D gene: NA
V gene: TRBV7-2
clone size: NA
J gene: TRBJ1-5
CDR3 DNA: TGTGCCAGCAGCTTACCGGGGGGCGGGCAGCCCCAGCATTTT
CDR3 protein: CASSLPGGGQPQHF

D gene: NA
V gene: TRBV4-3
clone size: once
J gene: TRBJ2-3
CDR3 DNA: TGCGCCAGCAGCCAAGATCCGAGGCCCGCGGGTACGCAGTATTTT
CDR3 protein: CASSQDPRPAGTQYF

D gene: TRBD1
V gene: TRBV28
clone size: NA
J gene: TRBJ1-3
CDR3 DNA: TGTGCCAGCAGTTTAGCCGGGACAGGGAGGGGAAACACCATATATTTT
CDR3 protein: CASSLAGTGRGNTIYF

D gene: TRBD1
V gene: TRBV29-1
clone size: NA
J gene: TRBJ1-1
CDR3 DNA: TGCAGCGTTGAGGGACAGGGAGTAGTCTGGAACACTGAAGCTTTCTTT
CDR3 protein: CSVEGQGVVWNTEAFF

D gene: TRBD1
V gene: TRBV27
clone size: NA
J gene: TRBJ2-7
CDR3 DNA: TGTGCCAGCAGTTTATCGAGGGGGCGAAACGAGCAGTACTTC
CDR3 protein: CASSLSRGRNEQYF

D gene: TRBD1
V gene: TRBV6-5
clone size: NA
J gene: TRBJ1-1
CDR3 DNA: TGTGCCAGCAGTAGGGACAGGAAAGAAGCTTTCTTT
CDR3 protein: CASSRDRKEAFF

D gene: TRBD1
V gene: TRBV29-1
clone size: NA
J gene: TRBJ2-1
CDR3 DNA: TGCAGCGCTATCCGGGACAGGGAGCCCTACAATGAGCAGTTCTTC
CDR3 protein: CSAIRDREPYNEQFF

D gene: TRBD2
V gene: TRBV19
clone size: NA
J gene: TRBJ2-3
CDR3 DNA: TGTGCCAGTAGTATAGGCGGGGGGGCACCAGATACGCAGTATTTT
CDR3 protein: CASSIGGGAPDTQYF